This TCR beta chain came from a study of cytomegalovirus exposure and HLA in healthy donors. Study outcomes and limitations: CMV antigen specificity was confirmed in vitro for a few CMV-associated chains. Cytomegalovirus association was listed for roughly 160 TCR beta chains. Subsequent analysis of the approximately 110 validation repertoires found a tendency for first-cohort TCR clusters to co-occur.

Points on this clone: What it recognizes is unknown.

The ends lost 9 bases at V and 1 base at J; junction bases unmatched: 1. The CDR3 runs 13 residues. Germline assignment: CDR1 LNHDA and CDR2 SQIVND (reference sequence). TCRdb keeps only in-frame clones here, not all; method: immunoSEQ multiplex PCR. Among 200,000 to 250,000 clones listed, around 86% were seen once. The J gene is TRBJ2-3, the V gene TRBV19; TRBD2 agrees at 10 bases. Material: PBMCs. This clonotype originated in a woman in her late teens or twenties in good health and CMV-seropositive. CDR3 sequence reads: CASTSGGTDTQYF. The CDR3 DNA is TGTGCCAGCACTAGCGGGGGCACAGATACGCAGTATTTT. The full variable domain, in which reference TRBV19 and TRBJ2-3 provide the parts outside the CDR3, is DGGITQSPKYLFRKEGQNVTLSCEQNLNHDAMYWYRQDPGQGLRLIYYSQIVNDFQKGDIAEGYSVSREKKESFPLTVTSAQKNPTAFYLCASTSGGTDTQYFGPGTRLTVL.